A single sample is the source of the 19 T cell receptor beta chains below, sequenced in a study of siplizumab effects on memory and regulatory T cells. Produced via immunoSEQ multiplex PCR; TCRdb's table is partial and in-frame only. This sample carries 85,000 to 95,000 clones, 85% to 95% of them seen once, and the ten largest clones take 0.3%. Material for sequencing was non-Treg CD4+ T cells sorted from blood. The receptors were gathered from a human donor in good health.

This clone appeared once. The CDR3 spells CASSILRLLYPGELFF. Here the CDR3 DNA reads TGTGCCAGTAGTATCCTAAGACTACTTTACCCAGGGGAGCTGTTTTTT. The chain recombines TRBV19 with TRBJ2-2; tentatively, D is TRBD2 (5 bases). Germline lookup yields CDR1 LNHDA and CDR2 SQIVND (reference sequence). The V gene lost 3 bases and the J gene lost 8 bases, with 19 bases spanning the gap. The CDR3 has 16 residues.

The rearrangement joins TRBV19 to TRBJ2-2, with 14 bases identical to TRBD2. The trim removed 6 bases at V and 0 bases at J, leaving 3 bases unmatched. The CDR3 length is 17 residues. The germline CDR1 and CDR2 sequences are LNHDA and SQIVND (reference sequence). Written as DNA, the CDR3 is TGTGCCAGTAGAAGACTAGCGGGAGGGGCGAACACCGGGGAGCTGTTTTTT. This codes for CASRRLAGGANTGELFF.

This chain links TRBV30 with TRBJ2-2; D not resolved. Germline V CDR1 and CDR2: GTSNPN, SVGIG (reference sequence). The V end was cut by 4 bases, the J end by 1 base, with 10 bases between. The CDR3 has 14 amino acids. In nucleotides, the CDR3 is TGTGCCTGGAAAGGAAGCTTGAACACCGGGGAGCTGTTTTTT. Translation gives CAWKGSLNTGELFF.

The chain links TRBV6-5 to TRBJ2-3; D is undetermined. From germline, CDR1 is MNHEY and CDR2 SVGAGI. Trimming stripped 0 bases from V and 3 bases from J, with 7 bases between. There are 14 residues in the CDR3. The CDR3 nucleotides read TGTGCCAGCAGTTACTCTAGTGGAACAGATACGCAGTATTTT. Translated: CASSYSSGTDTQYF.

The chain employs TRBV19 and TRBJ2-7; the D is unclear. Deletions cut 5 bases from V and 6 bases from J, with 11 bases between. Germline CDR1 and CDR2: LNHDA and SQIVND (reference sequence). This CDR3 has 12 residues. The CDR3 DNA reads TGTGCCAGTAGTCCCCGTTGGGGCGAGCAGTACTTC. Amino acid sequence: CASSPRWGEQYF.

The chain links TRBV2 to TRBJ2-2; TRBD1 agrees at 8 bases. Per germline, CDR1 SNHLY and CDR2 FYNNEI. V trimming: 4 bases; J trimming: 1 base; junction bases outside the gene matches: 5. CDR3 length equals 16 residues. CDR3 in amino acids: CASSGPGTGNTGELFF. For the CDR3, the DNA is TGTGCCAGCAGTGGTCCCGGGACAGGGAACACCGGGGAGCTGTTTTTT.

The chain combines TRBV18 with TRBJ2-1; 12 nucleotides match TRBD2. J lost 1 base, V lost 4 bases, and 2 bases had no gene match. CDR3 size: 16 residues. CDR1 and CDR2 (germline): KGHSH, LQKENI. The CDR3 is CASSLGTSGSYNEQFF. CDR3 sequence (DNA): TGTGCCAGCTCACTGGGGACTAGCGGGTCCTACAATGAGCAGTTCTTC.

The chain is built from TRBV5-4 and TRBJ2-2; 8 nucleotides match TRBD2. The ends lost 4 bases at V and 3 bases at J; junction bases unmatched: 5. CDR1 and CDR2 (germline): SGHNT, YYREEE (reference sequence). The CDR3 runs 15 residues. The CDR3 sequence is CASSRTSSYTGELFF. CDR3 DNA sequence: TGTGCCAGCAGCCGGACTAGCTCGTACACCGGGGAGCTGTTTTTT.

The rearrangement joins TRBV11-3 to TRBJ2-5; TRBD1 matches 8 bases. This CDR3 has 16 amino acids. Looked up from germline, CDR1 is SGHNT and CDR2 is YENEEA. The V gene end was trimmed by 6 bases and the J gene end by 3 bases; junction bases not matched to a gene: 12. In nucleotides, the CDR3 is TGTGCCAGCAGTTCTCCCTCTGACAGGGGCGAAGAGACCCAGTACTTC. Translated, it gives CASSSPSDRGEETQYF.

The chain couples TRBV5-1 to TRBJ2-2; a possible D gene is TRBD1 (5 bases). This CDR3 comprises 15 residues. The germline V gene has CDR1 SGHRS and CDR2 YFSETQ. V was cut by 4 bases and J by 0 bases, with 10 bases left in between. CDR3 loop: CASSTSTANTGELFF. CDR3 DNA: TGCGCCAGCAGCACTTCGACAGCGAACACCGGGGAGCTGTTTTTT. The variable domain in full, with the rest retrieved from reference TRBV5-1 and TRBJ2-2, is KAGVTQTPRYLIKTRGQQVTLSCSPISGHRSVSWYQQTPGQGLQFLFEYFSETQRNKGNFPGRFSGRQFSNSRSEMNVSTLELGDSALYLCASSTSTANTGELFFGEGSRLTVL.

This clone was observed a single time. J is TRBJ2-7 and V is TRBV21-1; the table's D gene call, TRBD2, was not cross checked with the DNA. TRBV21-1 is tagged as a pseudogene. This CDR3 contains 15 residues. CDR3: CASSPRPGSSYEQYF. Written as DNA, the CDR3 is TGTGCCAGCAGCCCTCGACCGGGGAGCTCCTACGAGCAGTACTTC.

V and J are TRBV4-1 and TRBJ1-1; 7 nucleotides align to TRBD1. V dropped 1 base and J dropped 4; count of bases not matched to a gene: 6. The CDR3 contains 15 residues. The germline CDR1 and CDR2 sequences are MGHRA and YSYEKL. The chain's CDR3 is CASSQVGAGGTEAFF. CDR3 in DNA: TGCGCCAGCAGCCAAGTCGGGGCAGGGGGCACTGAAGCTTTCTTT.

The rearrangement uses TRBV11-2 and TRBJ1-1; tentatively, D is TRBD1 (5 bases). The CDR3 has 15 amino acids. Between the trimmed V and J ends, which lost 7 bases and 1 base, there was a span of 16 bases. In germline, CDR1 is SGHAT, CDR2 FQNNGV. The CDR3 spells CASTLPGAGNTEAFF. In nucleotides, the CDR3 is TGTGCCAGCACCCTACCCGGGGCAGGGAACACTGAAGCTTTCTTT.

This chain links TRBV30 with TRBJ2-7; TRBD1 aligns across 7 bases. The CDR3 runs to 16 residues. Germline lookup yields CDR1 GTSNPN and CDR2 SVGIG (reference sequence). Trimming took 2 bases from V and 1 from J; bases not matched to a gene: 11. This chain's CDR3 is CAWSPFVGQESYEQYF. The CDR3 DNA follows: TGTGCCTGGAGTCCATTCGTAGGACAGGAATCCTACGAGCAGTACTTC.

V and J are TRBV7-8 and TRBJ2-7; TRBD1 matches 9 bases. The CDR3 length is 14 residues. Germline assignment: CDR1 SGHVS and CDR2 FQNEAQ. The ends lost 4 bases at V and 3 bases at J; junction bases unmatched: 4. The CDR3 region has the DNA TGTGCCAGCAGCTCGGACAGGGGTGTCTACGAGCAGTACTTC. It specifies CASSSDRGVYEQYF.

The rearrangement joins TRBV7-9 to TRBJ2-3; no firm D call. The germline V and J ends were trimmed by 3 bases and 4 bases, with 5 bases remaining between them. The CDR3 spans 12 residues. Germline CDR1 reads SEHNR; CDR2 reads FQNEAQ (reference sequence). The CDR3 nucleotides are TGTGCCAGCAGCTTGCCAGCAGATACGCAGTATTTT. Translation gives CASSLPADTQYF.

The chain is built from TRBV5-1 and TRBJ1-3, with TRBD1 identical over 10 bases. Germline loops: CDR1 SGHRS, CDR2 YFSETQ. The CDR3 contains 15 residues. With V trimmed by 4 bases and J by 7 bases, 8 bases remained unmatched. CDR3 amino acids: CASSLETGGANTIYF. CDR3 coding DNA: TGCGCCAGCAGCCTAGAGACAGGGGGCGCGAACACCATATATTTT.

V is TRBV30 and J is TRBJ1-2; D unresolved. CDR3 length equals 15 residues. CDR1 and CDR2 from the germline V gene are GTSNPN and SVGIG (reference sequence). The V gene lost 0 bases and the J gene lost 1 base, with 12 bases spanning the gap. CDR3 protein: CAWSVSIALNYGYTF. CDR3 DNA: TGTGCCTGGAGTGTCTCCATAGCTCTTAACTATGGCTACACCTTC.

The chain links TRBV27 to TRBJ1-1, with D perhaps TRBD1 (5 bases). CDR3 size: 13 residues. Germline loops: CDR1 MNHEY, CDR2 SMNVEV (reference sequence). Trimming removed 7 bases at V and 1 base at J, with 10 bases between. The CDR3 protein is CASNLRENTEAFF. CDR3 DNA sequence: TGTGCCAGCAACCTCAGGGAGAACACTGAAGCTTTCTTT.